The source of this TCR beta chain is a study of siplizumab effects on memory and regulatory T cells. Study-wide results and limits: Siplizumab produced a significant drop in alloreactive sequences attributable to unstimulated CD4+ memory cells. Roughly 80-95% of proliferating CD4+ or CD8+ clones defied assignment to a naive or memory phenotype.

Of note for this clone: Its cognate antigen is unknown.

Repertoires were generated with immunoSEQ multiplex PCR, while TCRdb's copy carries only in-frame clones and drops some. This sample has around 95,000 clones; about 94% occur once, and the top ten carry roughly 1.4%. The source is a human donor in good health. Sequenced material: non-Treg CD4+ T cells sorted from blood.

The CDR3 is CASSLEIVAGGNTDTQYF. The CDR3 region has the DNA TGTGCCAGCAGCTTAGAAATAGTAGCGGGAGGAAATACAGATACGCAGTATTTT. The J gene is TRBJ2-3, the V gene TRBV7-8, with 10 positions matching TRBD2. The junction had 10 bases not matched to a gene; V was cut back by 1 base and J by 3 bases. Germline V gene lookup returns CDR1 SGHVS and CDR2 FQNEAQ. The CDR3 contains 18 residues.